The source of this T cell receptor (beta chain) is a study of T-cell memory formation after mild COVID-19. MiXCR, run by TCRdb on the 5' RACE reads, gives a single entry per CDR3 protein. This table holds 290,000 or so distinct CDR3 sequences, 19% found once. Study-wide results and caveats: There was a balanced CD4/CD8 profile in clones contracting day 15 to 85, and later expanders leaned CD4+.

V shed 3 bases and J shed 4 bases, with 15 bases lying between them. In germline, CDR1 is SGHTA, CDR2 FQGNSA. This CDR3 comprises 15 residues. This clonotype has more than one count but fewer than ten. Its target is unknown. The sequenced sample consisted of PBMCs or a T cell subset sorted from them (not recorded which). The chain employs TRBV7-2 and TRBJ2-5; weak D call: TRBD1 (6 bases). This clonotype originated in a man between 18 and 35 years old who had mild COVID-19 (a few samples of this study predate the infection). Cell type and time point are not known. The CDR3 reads CASSFQQGSGETQYF. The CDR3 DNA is TGTGCCAGCAGCTTCCAGCAGGGGTCTGGAGAGACCCAGTACTTC.